These T cell receptor beta chains were read from a single sample in a study of blood T cell repertoires in COVID-19. Clones were sequenced by immunoSEQ multiplex PCR, and TCRdb holds only the in-frame ones, with some missing. Of tens of thousands of clones listed, just over 85% are singletons. Sequencing input: peripheral blood. All receptors derive from a human donor in a cohort sampled during active COVID-19. Each CDR3 is given with its conserved first and last residue. A D gene is named only where the DNA matches it firmly. For some rows the clone size is stated as once, few or many, or as a class when expanded; others skip it.

TRBJ2-1 TRBV3-1/TRBV3-2 TRBD2 NA TGTGCCAGCAGCCGCGGGACTAGCGGGTACAATGAGCAGTTCTTC CASSRGTSGYNEQFF
TRBJ2-5 TRBV7-3 NA NA TGTGCCAGCAGCTTAGGTCCAGTCCAAGAGACCCAGTACTTC CASSLGPVQETQYF
TRBJ2-1 TRBV11-2 TRBD2 NA TGTGCCAGCAGCTTAGATGCTAGCGGGGGGGTAGGTGAGCAGTTCTTC CASSLDASGGVGEQFF
TRBJ1-5 TRBV6-5 NA NA TGTGCCAGCAGTTTGGACGGGGGGAAGCCCCAGCATTTT CASSLDGGKPQHF
TRBJ1-1 TRBV11-2 NA few TGTGCCAGCAGGCGAGTTCGACAACCAGAAGCTTTCTTT CASRRVRQPEAFF
TRBJ1-2 TRBV19 TRBD1 NA TGTGCCAGTAGTAGCCCGGGACAGGGAAGACGAGGCTACACCTTC CASSSPGQGRRGYTF
TRBJ2-7 TRBV7-2 TRBD2 NA TGTGCCAGCAGCTTACAGCGGGGATACGAGCAGTACTTC CASSLQRGYEQYF
TRBJ1-2 TRBV7-8 TRBD1 NA TGTGCCAGCAGCCGGGGACAGCGAGCTAACTATGGCTACACCTTC CASSRGQRANYGYTF
TRBJ1-5 TRBV2 TRBD1 NA TGTGCCAGCAGTACCCGACAGGGGTATCAGCCCCAGCATTTT CASSTRQGYQPQHF
TRBJ2-5 TRBV19 NA NA TGTGCCAGTACGGCGCCCGGGGGAGGAGAGACCCAGTACTTC CASTAPGGGETQYF
TRBJ2-5 TRBV5-4 TRBD1 few TGTGCCAGCAGCGCCGGACAGGGTGGGTTAGAGACCCAGTACTTC CASSAGQGGLETQYF
TRBJ1-3 TRBV27 NA NA TGTGCCAGCAGGGAACAGGGTCCGCGAAACACCATATATTTT CASREQGPRNTIYF
TRBJ1-2 TRBV29-1 TRBD1 NA TGCAGCGTTGGGGGGACAGGGTTTGGCTACACCTTC CSVGGTGFGYTF
TRBJ2-5 TRBV4-1 TRBD1 NA TGCGCCAGCAGCCAAGAAGGGCAGGGGGCAGGAGAGACCCAGTACTTC CASSQEGQGAGETQYF
TRBJ1-5 TRBV4-1 NA NA TGCGCCAGCAGCCAAGGAGGCAGCTTTAATCAGCCCCAGCATTTT CASSQGGSFNQPQHF
TRBJ2-3 TRBV5-1 TRBD2 NA TGCGCCAGCAGCAGTAGCGGGGCAGATACGCAGTATTTT CASSSSGADTQYF
TRBJ2-5 TRBV11-2 NA NA TGTGCCAGCAGCCCCCTCCCGACTGGACAAGAGACCCAGTACTTC CASSPLPTGQETQYF
TRBJ2-2 TRBV5-1 NA NA TGCGCCAGCAGCTCAACTAGCACCGGGGAGCTGTTTTTT CASSSTSTGELFF
TRBJ2-2 TRBV2 NA few TGTGCCAGCAGTGTCCTGGCCACGAGGAGTAACGGGGAGCTGTTTTTT CASSVLATRSNGELFF
TRBJ2-4 TRBV7-3 NA NA TGTGCCAGCAGCTTAAGGGACATGACCAAAAACATTCAGTACTTC CASSLRDMTKNIQYF
TRBJ1-6 TRBV6-6 NA NA TGTGCCAGCAGTTACTCGGGGGAGGATTCACCCCTCCACTTT CASSYSGEDSPLHF
TRBJ1-3 TRBV29-1 TRBD1 NA TGCAGCGTTGTTCAGGGGGGTTCTGGAAACACCATATATTTT CSVVQGGSGNTIYF
TRBJ1-2 TRBV5-5 TRBD1 NA TGTGCCAGCAGCTTCCCGGGACAGGAATTCTATGGCTACACCTTC CASSFPGQEFYGYTF
TRBJ2-1 TRBV5-8 TRBD1 NA TGTGCCAGCAGGTTACCAGGGGGTCCGTCCTACAATGAGCAGTTCTTC CASRLPGGPSYNEQFF
TRBJ2-7 TRBV14 NA NA TGTGCCAGCAGCCAAGTCCTAGGCCCAAGGCCCTACGAGCAGTACTTC CASSQVLGPRPYEQYF
TRBJ2-5 TRBV3-1/TRBV3-2 TRBD1 once TGTGCCAGCAGCCAGTCCGGGACAGGGAGTTTGGAGACCCAGTACTTC CASSQSGTGSLETQYF
TRBJ2-3 TRBV7-8 TRBD2 NA TGTGCCAGCAGCTTAGGACTAGCATCCGATACGCAGTATTTT CASSLGLASDTQYF
TRBJ2-7 TRBV30 NA NA TGTGCCTGGGATCCGGGCTCCTACGAGCAGTACTTC CAWDPGSYEQYF
TRBJ1-1 TRBV3-1/TRBV3-2 NA NA TGTGCCAGCAGCAAGTCGGGGGGGAACACTGAAGCTTTCTTT CASSKSGGNTEAFF
TRBJ2-7 TRBV13 TRBD1 NA TGTGCCAGCAGCTCCCGCCGGACAGGGCCGGACGAGCAGTACTTC CASSSRRTGPDEQYF
TRBJ1-1 TRBV5-5 NA NA TGTGCCAGCAGCTTAACAGGGATGCCTGAAGCTTTCTTT CASSLTGMPEAFF
TRBJ1-6 TRBV30 NA NA TGTGCCTGGCAGGGGCCCCCCAGCTCCTCACCCCTCCACTTT CAWQGPPSSSPLHF
TRBJ1-3 TRBV4-1 TRBD1 NA TGCGCCAGCAGCTCACCCACAGGGGGCCAGGGAAACACCATATATTTT CASSSPTGGQGNTIYF
TRBJ1-1 TRBV5-1 TRBD1 once TGCGCCAGCAGCGAGCGGGGACAGGGGCTGAACACTGAAGCTTTCTTT CASSERGQGLNTEAFF
TRBJ2-7 TRBV4-2 TRBD2 NA TGTGCCAGCAGCCAAGTCCCTAGCGGGGGGGTCTACGAGCAGTACTTC CASSQVPSGGVYEQYF
TRBJ1-1 TRBV5-1 TRBD1 NA TGCGCCAGCAGCCAGGATCCGGGACAGATGGAAGCTTTCTTT CASSQDPGQMEAFF
TRBJ2-7 TRBV5-1 TRBD2 NA TGCGCCAGCAGCTTGGGTGGTAGCGGGAACTACGAGCAGTACTTC CASSLGGSGNYEQYF
TRBJ2-2 TRBV4-2 TRBD2 once TGTGCCAGCAGCCAAGGTAGACTAGCGGGCCTCCGAGGGGAGCTGTTTTTT CASSQGRLAGLRGELFF
TRBJ2-1 TRBV5-4 TRBD2 NA TGTGCCAGCAGCTTGAGTAGCGGGGGGTACAATGAGCAGTTCTTC CASSLSSGGYNEQFF
TRBJ1-1 TRBV6-5 NA few TGTGCCAGCAGTTTACAGAGGGAATTAGTTGCTTTCTTT CASSLQRELVAFF
TRBJ1-5 TRBV19 NA NA TGTGCCAGTAGTTTGGGGCGGGAGCAGCCCCAGCATTTT CASSLGREQPQHF
TRBJ1-5 TRBV6-6 TRBD1 NA TGTGCCAGCAGTTTTCCCAGGGGGGCCCAGCCCCAGCATTTT CASSFPRGAQPQHF
TRBJ2-7 TRBV19 NA NA TGTGCCAGTAGTATAGGGACTGGGTCCTACGAGCAGTACTTC CASSIGTGSYEQYF
TRBJ2-5 TRBV6-5 NA once TGTGCCAGCAGACAGGACCCGAACTTGGAGACCCAGTACTTC CASRQDPNLETQYF
TRBJ1-1 TRBV29-1 TRBD1 NA TGCAGCGTTGGCCGGGACAGGAACGCTGAAGCTTTCTTT CSVGRDRNAEAFF
TRBJ2-7 TRBV2 NA NA TGTGCCACCCGGTCCTACTCCTACGAGCAGTACTTC CATRSYSYEQYF
TRBJ1-3 TRBV19 NA NA TGTGCCAGTAGTATAGGTCAGGACTCTGGAAACACCATATATTTT CASSIGQDSGNTIYF
TRBJ1-5 TRBV19 NA NA TGTGCCAGTAGTACCTCCGGAGAGGGTCTCGGCAATCAGCCCCAGCATTTT CASSTSGEGLGNQPQHF
TRBJ2-2 TRBV7-3 NA NA TGTGCCAGCAGCTTAATAGGGACACCGAACACCGGGGAGCTGTTTTTT CASSLIGTPNTGELFF
TRBJ1-1 TRBV6-2/TRBV6-3 NA NA TGTGCCAGCAGTTACCCTTATCCTAGCACTGAAGCTTTCTTT CASSYPYPSTEAFF
TRBJ2-3 TRBV6-5 NA NA TGTGCCAGCAGCCGCAGGGGTAGCACAGATACGCAGTATTTT CASSRRGSTDTQYF
TRBJ2-7 TRBV6-5 NA once TGTGCCAGCAGGAAGGACATCCCACCGGGGCAGTACTTC CASRKDIPPGQYF
TRBJ1-5 TRBV20-1 NA NA TGCAGTGCTAGTTTATTTAATCAGGGATATAGCAATCAGCCCCAGCATTTT CSASLFNQGYSNQPQHF